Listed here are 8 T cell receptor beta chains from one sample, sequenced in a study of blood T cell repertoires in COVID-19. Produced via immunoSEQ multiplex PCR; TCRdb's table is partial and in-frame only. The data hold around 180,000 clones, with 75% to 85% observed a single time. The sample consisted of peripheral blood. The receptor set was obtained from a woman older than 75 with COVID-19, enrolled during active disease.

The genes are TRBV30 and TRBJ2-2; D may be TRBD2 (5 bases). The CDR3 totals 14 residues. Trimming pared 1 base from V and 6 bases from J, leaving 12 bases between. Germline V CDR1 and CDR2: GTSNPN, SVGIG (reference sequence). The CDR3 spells CAWSGLREAGELFF. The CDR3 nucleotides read TGTGCCTGGAGTGGGTTGAGGGAAGCCGGGGAGCTGTTTTTT.

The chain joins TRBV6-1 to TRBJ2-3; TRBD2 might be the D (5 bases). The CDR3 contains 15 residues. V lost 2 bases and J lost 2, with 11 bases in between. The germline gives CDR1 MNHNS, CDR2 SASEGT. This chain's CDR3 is CASSESTGYTDTQYF. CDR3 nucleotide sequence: TGTGCCAGCAGTGAATCCACGGGGTACACAGATACGCAGTATTTT.

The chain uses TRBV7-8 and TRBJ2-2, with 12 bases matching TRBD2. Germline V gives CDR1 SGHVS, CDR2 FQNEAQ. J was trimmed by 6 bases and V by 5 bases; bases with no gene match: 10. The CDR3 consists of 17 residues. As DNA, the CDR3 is TGTGCCAGCAGCCCCTGGGGACTAGCGGGTTCCTCCGGGGAGCTGTTTTTT. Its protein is CASSPWGLAGSSGELFF.

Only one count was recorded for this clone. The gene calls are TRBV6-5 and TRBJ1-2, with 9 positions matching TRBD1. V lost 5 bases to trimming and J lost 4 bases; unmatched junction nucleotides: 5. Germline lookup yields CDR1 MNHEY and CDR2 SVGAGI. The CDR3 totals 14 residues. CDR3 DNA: TGTGCCAGCAGTCCACAGGGGGCGCGCTATGGCTACACCTTC. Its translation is CASSPQGARYGYTF.

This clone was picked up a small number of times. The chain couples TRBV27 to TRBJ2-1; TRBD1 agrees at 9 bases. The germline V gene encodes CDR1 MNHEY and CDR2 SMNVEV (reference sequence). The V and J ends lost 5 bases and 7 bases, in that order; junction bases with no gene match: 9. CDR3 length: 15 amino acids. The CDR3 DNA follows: TGTGCCAGCAGTCCACAGGGGGCTACGGGAAATGAGCAGTTCTTC. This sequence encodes CASSPQGATGNEQFF.

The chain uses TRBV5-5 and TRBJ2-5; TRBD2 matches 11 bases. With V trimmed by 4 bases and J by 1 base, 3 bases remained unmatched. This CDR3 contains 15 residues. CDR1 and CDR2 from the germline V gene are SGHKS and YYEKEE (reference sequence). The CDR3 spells CASSPGTSGQETQYF. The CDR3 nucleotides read TGTGCCAGCAGCCCGGGGACTAGCGGCCAAGAGACCCAGTACTTC.

The CDR3 is CASSYLFSPLHF. The CDR3 DNA reads as TGTGCCAGCAGTTACCTCTTTTCACCCCTCCACTTT. V and J are TRBV6-6 and TRBJ1-6; no clear D gene. This CDR3 comprises 12 residues. Trimming shortened V by 2 bases and J by 9 bases, and 5 bases separated the two germline ends. Germline values: CDR1 MNHNY, CDR2 SVGAGI (reference sequence).

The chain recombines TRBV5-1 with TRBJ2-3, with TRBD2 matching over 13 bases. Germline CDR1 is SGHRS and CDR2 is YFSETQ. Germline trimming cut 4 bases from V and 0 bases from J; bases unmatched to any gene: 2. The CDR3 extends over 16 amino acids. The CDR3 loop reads CASSEGLAGSTDTQYF. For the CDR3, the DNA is TGCGCCAGCAGCGAGGGACTAGCGGGGAGCACAGATACGCAGTATTTT.